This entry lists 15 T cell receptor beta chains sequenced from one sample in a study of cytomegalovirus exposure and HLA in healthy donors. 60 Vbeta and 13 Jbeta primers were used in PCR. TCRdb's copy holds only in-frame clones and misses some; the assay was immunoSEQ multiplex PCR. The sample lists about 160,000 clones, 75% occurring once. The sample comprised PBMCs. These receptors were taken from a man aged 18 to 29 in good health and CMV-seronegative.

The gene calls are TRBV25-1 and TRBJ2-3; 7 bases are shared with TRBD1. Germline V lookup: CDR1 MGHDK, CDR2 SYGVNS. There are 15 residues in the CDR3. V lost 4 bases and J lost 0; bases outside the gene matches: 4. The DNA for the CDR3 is TGTGCCAGCAGTGCCGGACAGGACAGCACAGATACGCAGTATTTT. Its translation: CASSAGQDSTDTQYF.

CDR3 loop: CASSYSGQGGKNEQFF. For the CDR3, the DNA is TGTGCCAGCAGTTATTCCGGACAGGGGGGTAAGAATGAGCAGTTCTTC. The rearrangement joins TRBV6-5 to TRBJ2-1; 10 nucleotides match TRBD1. V was clipped by 3 bases and J by 7 bases; unmatched bases: 9. Germline V gives CDR1 MNHEY, CDR2 SVGAGI. This CDR3 contains 16 residues.

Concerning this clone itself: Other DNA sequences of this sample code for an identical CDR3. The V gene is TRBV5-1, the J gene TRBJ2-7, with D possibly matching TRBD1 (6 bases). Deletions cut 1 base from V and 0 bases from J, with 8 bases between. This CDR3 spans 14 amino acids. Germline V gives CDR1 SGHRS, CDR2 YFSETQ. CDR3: CASSLTGISYEQYF. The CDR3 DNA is TGCGCCAGCAGCTTGACAGGGATCTCCTACGAGCAGTACTTC.

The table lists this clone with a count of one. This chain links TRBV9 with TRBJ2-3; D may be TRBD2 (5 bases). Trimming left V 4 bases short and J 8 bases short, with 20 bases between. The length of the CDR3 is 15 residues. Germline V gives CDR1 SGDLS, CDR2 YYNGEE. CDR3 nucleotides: TGTGCCAGCAGCACGAGCGAGAGGGCGCGAGGTACGCAGTATTTT. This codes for CASSTSERARGTQYF.

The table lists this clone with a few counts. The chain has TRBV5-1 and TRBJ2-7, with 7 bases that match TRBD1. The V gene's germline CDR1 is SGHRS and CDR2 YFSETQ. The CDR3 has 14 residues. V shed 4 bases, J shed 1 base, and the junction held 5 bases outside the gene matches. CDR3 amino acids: CASSTSQGSYEQYF. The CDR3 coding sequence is TGCGCCAGCAGCACATCACAGGGGTCCTACGAGCAGTACTTC.

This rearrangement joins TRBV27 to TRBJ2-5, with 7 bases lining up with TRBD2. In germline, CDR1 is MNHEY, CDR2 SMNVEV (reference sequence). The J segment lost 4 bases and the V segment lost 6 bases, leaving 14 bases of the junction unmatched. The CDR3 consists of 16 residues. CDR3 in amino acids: CASSTLGRVRVETQYF. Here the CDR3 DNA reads TGTGCCAGCAGCACTTTAGGGAGGGTCCGGGTAGAGACCCAGTACTTC.

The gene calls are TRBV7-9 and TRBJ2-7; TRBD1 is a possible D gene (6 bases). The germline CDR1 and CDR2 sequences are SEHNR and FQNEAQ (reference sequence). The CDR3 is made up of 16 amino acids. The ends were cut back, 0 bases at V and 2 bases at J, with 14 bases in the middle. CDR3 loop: CASSLALGTSTYEQYF. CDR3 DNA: TGTGCCAGCAGCTTAGCGCTAGGGACATCGACCTACGAGCAGTACTTC.

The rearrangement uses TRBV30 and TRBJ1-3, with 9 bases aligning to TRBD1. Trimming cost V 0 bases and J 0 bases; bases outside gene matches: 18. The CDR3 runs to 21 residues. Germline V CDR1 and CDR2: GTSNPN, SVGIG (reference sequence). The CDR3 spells CAWSVGQRTGVTKFSGNTIYF. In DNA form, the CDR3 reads TGTGCCTGGAGTGTGGGTCAAAGGACAGGGGTCACCAAGTTCTCTGGAAACACCATATATTTT.

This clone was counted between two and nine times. The CDR3 region has the DNA TGTGCCAGTAGTCCCCGGCCGGGCGAGCAGTACTTC. The encoded protein is CASSPRPGEQYF. The gene calls are TRBV19 and TRBJ2-7, with unresolved D. Germline V gene lookup returns CDR1 LNHDA and CDR2 SQIVND (reference sequence). The V gene lost 5 bases and the J gene lost 6 bases, with 11 bases spanning the gap. CDR3 size: 12 residues.

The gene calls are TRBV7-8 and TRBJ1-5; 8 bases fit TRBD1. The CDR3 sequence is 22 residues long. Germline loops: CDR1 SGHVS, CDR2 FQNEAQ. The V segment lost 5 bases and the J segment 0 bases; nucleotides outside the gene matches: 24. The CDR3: CASSPHLYGGQATNHSNQPQHF. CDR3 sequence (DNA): TGTGCCAGCAGCCCCCATCTCTATGGGGGACAGGCGACTAACCATAGCAATCAGCCCCAGCATTTT.

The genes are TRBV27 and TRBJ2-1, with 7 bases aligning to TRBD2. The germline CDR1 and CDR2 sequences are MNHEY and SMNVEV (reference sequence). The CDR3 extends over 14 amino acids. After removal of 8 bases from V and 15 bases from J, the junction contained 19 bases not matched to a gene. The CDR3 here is CASLGEGRGASRFF. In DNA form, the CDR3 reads TGTGCCAGCCTAGGGGAAGGGAGGGGTGCTTCTCGGTTCTTC.

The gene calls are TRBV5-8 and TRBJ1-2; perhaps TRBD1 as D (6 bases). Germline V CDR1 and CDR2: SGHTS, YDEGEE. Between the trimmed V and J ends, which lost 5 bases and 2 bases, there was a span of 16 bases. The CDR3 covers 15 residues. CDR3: CASSWGQGTNYGYTF. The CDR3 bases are TGTGCCAGCAGTTGGGGGCAGGGGACGAACTATGGCTACACCTTC. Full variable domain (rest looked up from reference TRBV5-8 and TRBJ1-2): EAGVTQSPTHLIKTRGQQATLRCSPISGHTSVYWYQQALGLGLQFLLWYDEGEERNRGNFPPRFSGRQFPNYSSELNVNALELEDSALYLCASSWGQGTNYGYTFGSGTRLTVV.

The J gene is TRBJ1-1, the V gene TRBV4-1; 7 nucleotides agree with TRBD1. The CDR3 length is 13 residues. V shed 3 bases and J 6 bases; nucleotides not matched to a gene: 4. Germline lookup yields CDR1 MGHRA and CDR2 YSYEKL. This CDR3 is CASSQAQGAEAFF. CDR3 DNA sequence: TGCGCCAGCAGCCAGGCCCAGGGGGCTGAAGCTTTCTTT.

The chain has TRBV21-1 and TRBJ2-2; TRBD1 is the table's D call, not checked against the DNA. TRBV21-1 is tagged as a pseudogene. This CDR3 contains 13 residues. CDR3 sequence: CASSKRGTGELFF. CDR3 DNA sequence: TGTGCCAGCAGCAAAAGGGGAACAGGGGAGCTGTTTTTT.

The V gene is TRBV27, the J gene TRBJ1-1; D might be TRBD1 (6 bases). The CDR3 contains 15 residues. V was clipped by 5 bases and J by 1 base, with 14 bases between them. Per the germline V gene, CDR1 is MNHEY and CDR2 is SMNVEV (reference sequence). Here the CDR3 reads CASSVKPTGNTEAFF. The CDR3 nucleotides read TGTGCCAGCAGTGTGAAACCGACAGGGAACACTGAAGCTTTCTTT.